Below, 14 T cell receptor beta chains from the same sample are listed, as sequenced in a study of OX40 agonist ivuxolimab in advanced cancers. Method: immunoSEQ multiplex PCR; TCRdb's copy keeps in-frame clones and lacks some. The sample yields some 26,000 clones, over 80% seen once. Sequencing used CD4+ or CD8+ T cells sorted from blood, obtained in a trial of the OX40 agonist ivuxolimab. The source is an adult with an advanced solid tumor such as melanoma, head and neck, liver or kidney cancer.

The chain carries TRBV29-1 and TRBJ2-5; D possibly corresponds to TRBD1 (5 bases). The CDR3 totals 12 residues. Germline-derived CDR1 and CDR2 are SQVTM and ANQGSEA. V lost 3 bases and J 1 base, leaving 6 bases between the germline ends. The CDR3 nucleotides read TGCAGCGTTGACAGGGCCCAAGAGACCCAGTACTTC. Protein: CSVDRAQETQYF.

The chain combines TRBV5-6 with TRBJ1-1; 10 nucleotides agree with TRBD1. The CDR3 loop spans 13 amino acids. Germline assignment: CDR1 SGHDT and CDR2 YYEEEE. J gave up 9 bases and V 0 bases, and 2 bases lay outside the gene matches. The CDR3 nucleotides read TGTGCCAGCAGCTTGGGGACAGGGGGTAAAGCTTTCTTT. Its protein product is CASSLGTGGKAFF.

This sequence joins TRBV27 and TRBJ1-5; D not resolved. Germline assignment: CDR1 MNHEY and CDR2 SMNVEV (reference sequence). The CDR3 is made up of 14 amino acids. V was shortened by 4 bases and J by 3 bases, with 10 bases between the two germline ends. CDR3 region: CASSSPGDNQPQHF. The CDR3 DNA sequence: TGTGCCAGCAGTTCCCCGGGAGACAATCAGCCCCAGCATTTT.

The chain employs TRBV6-5 and TRBJ2-7, with 8 bases identical to TRBD1. Trimming cost V 6 bases and J 4 bases; bases outside gene matches: 8. Germline V gene sequence: CDR1 MNHEY, CDR2 SVGAGI. This CDR3 is built from 14 residues. The CDR3 sequence: CASRLDRGHYEQYF. The DNA of the CDR3 is TGTGCCAGCAGACTAGACAGGGGCCATTACGAGCAGTACTTC.

V is TRBV28 and J is TRBJ2-6; 8 bases align to TRBD1. Germline CDR1 is MDHEN and CDR2 is SYDVKM. The length of the CDR3 is 15 residues. V shed 10 bases, J shed 4 bases, and the junction held 9 bases outside the gene matches. CDR3 sequence reads: CATRQGPEGANVLTF. In DNA, the CDR3 is TGTGCCACCCGACAGGGGCCGGAGGGGGCCAACGTCCTGACTTTC.

The rearrangement joins TRBV5-5 to TRBJ1-1; D gene ambiguous. This CDR3 spans 13 amino acids. CDR1 and CDR2 from the germline V gene are SGHKS and YYEKEE (reference sequence). Trimming cost V 2 bases and J 6 bases, with 11 bases left between them. The CDR3 sequence: CASSLGDNPEAFF. The CDR3, as DNA: TGTGCCAGCAGCTTAGGCGACAACCCTGAAGCTTTCTTT.

The chain employs TRBV9 and TRBJ1-2, with D perhaps TRBD1 (5 bases). Trimming shortened V by 3 bases and J by 8 bases, and 11 bases separated the two germline ends. The CDR3 is made up of 12 amino acids. Germline lookup yields CDR1 SGDLS and CDR2 YYNGEE. CDR3 nucleotide sequence: TGTGCCAGCAGCGGGGGACCTGGCGGCTACACCTTC. Its protein product is CASSGGPGGYTF.

V is TRBV5-1 and J is TRBJ2-2, with D hard to call. This CDR3 is 12 amino acids long. Between the trimmed V and J ends, which lost 3 bases and 3 bases, there was a span of 3 bases. Per the germline V gene, CDR1 is SGHRS and CDR2 is YFSETQ. The CDR3 protein is CASSSYTGELFF. DNA for the CDR3: TGCGCCAGCAGCTCCTACACCGGGGAGCTGTTTTTT.

A few counts support this clone. V and J are TRBV4-2 and TRBJ1-2; 12 nucleotides line up with TRBD1. Germline V gene sequence: CDR1 LGHNA, CDR2 YNFKEQ. J lost 6 bases, V lost 3 bases, and 8 bases had no gene match. This CDR3 has 16 amino acids. CDR3 amino acids: CASSQGTGTGGNGYTF. DNA of the CDR3: TGTGCCAGCAGCCAGGGAACCGGGACAGGGGGCAATGGCTACACCTTC.

This clone was counted once. The chain has TRBV1 and TRBJ2-1; the tabulated D call, TRBD1, remains unverified against the DNA. TRBV1 is a listed pseudogene. The CDR3 has 19 amino acids. Here the CDR3 DNA reads TGCACCAGCAGCCGCTACCCGAGGGGGATTATCAGCTCCTACAATGAGCAGTTCTTC. This gives the protein CTSSRYPRGIISSYNEQFF.

The rearrangement uses TRBV28 and TRBJ2-5; D ambiguous. Between the trimmed V and J ends, which lost 5 bases and 3 bases, there was a span of 16 bases. This CDR3 region has 15 residues. Germline V gene data show CDR1 as MDHEN and CDR2 as SYDVKM. DNA for the CDR3: TGTGCCAGCAGTGCCTATAAGGACGGAAAAGAGACCCAGTACTTC. Translated, it gives CASSAYKDGKETQYF.

This clone turned up a few times. This chain connects TRBV7-9 to TRBJ1-1; D call uncertain. V shed 5 bases and J shed 4 bases, with 8 bases lying between them. The length of the CDR3 is 12 residues. From germline, CDR1 is SEHNR and CDR2 FQNEAQ (reference sequence). CDR3 loop: CASSPRITEAFF. The CDR3 DNA follows: TGTGCCAGCAGCCCCCGAATCACTGAAGCTTTCTTT. The variable domain in full, completed from reference TRBV7-9 and TRBJ1-1, reads DTGVSQNPRHKITKRGQNVTFRCDPISEHNRLYWYRQTLGQGPEFLTYFQNEAQLEKSRLLSDRFSAERPKGSFSTLEIQRTEQGDSAMYLCASSPRITEAFFGQGTRLTVV.

The chain recombines TRBV7-9 with TRBJ2-7; D is uncertain. CDR1 is SEHNR and CDR2 is FQNEAQ in the germline V gene (reference sequence). The CDR3 spans 15 residues. V was clipped by 5 bases and J by 3 bases, with 17 bases between them. CDR3 sequence: CASSPPHARNYEQYF. The CDR3 bases are TGTGCCAGCAGCCCCCCCCACGCCAGAAACTACGAGCAGTACTTC.

J is TRBJ2-5 and V is TRBV9; 9 bases line up with TRBD1. The CDR3 covers 15 residues. V lost 3 bases and J lost 5; bases outside the gene matches: 8. CDR1 and CDR2 (germline): SGDLS, YYNGEE. The CDR3 DNA follows: TGTGCCAGCAGCGGAGGGACAGGGCGGGTCGAGACCCAGTACTTC. Encoded protein: CASSGGTGRVETQYF.